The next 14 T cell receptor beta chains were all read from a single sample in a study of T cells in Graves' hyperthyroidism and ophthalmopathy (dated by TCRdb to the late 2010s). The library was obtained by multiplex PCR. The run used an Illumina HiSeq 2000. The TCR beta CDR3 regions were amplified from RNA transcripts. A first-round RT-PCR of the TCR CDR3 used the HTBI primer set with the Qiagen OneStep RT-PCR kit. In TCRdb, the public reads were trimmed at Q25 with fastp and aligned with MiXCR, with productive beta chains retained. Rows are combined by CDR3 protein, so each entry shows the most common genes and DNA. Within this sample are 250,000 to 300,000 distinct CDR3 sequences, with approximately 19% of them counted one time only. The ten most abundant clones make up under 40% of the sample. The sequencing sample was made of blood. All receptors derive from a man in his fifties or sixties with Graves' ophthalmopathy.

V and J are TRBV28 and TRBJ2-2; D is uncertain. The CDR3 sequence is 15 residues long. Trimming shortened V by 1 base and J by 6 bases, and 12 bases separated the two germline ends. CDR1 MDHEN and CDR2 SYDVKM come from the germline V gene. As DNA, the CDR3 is TGTGCCAGCAGTTTATCCCCCGGTATGGCCGGGGAGCTGTTTTTT. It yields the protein CASSLSPGMAGELFF.

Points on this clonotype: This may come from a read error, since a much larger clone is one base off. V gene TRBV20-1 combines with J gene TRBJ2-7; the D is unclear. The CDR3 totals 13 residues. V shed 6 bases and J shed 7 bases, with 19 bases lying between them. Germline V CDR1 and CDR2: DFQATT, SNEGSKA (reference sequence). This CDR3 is CSALGSYNEEQYF. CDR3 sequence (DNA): TGCAGTGCGCTCGGCTCCTACAATGAGGAGCAGTACTTC.

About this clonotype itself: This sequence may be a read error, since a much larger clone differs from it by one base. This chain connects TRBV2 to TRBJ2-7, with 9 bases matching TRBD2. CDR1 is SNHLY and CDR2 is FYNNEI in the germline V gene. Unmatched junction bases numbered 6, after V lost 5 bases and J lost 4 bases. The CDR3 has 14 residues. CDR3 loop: CASSSGGREYEQYF. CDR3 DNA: TGTGCCAGCAGTTCTGGCGGGAGGGAGTACGAGCAGTACTTC.

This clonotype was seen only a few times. In DNA, the CDR3 is TGCAGTGCTAATGACAGGGAGGCCTACGAGCAGTACTTC. Its translation is CSANDREAYEQYF. The chain combines TRBV20-1 with TRBJ2-7, with D perhaps matching TRBD1 (7 bases). The V end lost 4 bases, the J end lost 2 bases, and 12 bases lay between the germline ends. The CDR3 runs to 13 residues. Per the germline V gene, CDR1 is DFQATT and CDR2 is SNEGSKA (reference sequence).

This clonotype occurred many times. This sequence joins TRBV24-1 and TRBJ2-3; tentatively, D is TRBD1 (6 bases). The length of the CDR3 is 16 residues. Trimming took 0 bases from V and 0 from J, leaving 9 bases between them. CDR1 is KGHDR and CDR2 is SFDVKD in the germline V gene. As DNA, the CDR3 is TGTGCCACCAGTGATTTGCAGGGGAAGAGCACAGATACGCAGTATTTT. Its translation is CATSDLQGKSTDTQYF.

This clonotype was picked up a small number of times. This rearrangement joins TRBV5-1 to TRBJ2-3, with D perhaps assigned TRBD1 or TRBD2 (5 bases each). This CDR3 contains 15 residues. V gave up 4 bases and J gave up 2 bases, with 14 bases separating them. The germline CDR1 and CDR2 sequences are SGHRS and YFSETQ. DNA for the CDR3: TGCGCCAGCAGCCCCCCTTCAGGGACCACAGATACGCAGTATTTT. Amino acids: CASSPPSGTTDTQYF.

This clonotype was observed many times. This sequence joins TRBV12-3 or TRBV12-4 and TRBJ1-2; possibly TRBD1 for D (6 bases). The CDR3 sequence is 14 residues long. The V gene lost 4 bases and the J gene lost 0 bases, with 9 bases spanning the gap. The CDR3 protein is CASSWTDANYGYTF. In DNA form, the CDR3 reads TGTGCCAGCAGTTGGACAGACGCTAACTATGGCTACACCTTC.

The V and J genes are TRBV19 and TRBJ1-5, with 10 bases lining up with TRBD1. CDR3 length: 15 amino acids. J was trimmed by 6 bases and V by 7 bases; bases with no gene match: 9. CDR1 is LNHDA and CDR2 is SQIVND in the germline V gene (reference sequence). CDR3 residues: CASTPQDRGAQPQHF. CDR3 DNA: TGTGCCAGTACCCCCCAGGACAGGGGGGCTCAGCCCCAGCATTTT. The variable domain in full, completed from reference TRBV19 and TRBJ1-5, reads DGGITQSPKYLFRKEGQNVTLSCEQNLNHDAMYWYRQDPGQGLRLIYYSQIVNDFQKGDIAEGYSVSREKKESFPLTVTSAQKNPTAFYLCASTPQDRGAQPQHFGDGTRLSIL.

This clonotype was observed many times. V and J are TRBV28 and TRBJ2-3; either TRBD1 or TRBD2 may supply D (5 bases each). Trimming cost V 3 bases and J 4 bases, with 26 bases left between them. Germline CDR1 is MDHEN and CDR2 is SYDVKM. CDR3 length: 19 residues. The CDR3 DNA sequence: TGTGCCAGCAGTTTTGATGGGTCCCGGGCTCTTCGGGACGCAGATACGCAGTATTTT. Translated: CASSFDGSRALRDADTQYF.

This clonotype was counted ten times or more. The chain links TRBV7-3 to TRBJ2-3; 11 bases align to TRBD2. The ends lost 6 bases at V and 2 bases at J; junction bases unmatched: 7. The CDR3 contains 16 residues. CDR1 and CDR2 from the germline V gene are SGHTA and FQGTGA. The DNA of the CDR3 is TGTGCCAGCAGTCGTAGCGGGAGGGCCAACACAGATACGCAGTATTTT. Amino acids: CASSRSGRANTDTQYF. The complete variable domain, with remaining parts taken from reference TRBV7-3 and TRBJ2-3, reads GAGVSQTPSNKVTEKGKYVELRCDPISGHTALYWYRQSLGQGPEFLIYFQGTGAADDSGLPNDRFFAVRPEGSVSTLKIQRTERGDSAVYLCASSRSGRANTDTQYFGPGTRLTVL.

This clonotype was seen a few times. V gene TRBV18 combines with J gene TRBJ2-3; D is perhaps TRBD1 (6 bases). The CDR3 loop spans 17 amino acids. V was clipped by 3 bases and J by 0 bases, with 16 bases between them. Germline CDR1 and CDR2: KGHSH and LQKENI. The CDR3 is CASSPLSPTGSTDTQYF. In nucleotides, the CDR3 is TGTGCCAGCTCACCTCTTTCGCCGACAGGTAGCACAGATACGCAGTATTTT.

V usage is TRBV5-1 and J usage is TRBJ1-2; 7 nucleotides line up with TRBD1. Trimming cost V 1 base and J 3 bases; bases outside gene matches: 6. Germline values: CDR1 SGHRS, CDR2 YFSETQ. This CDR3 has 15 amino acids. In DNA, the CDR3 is TGCGCCAGCAGCTTGTGGTCAGGGGGTGACTATGGCTACACCTTC. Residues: CASSLWSGGDYGYTF.

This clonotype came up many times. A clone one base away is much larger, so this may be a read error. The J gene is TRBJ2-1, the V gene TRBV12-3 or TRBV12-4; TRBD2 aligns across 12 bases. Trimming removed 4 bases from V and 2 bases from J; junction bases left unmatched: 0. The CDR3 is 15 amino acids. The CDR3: CASSWTSGAYNEQFF. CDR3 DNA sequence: TGTGCCAGCAGTTGGACTAGCGGGGCCTACAATGAGCAGTTCTTC.

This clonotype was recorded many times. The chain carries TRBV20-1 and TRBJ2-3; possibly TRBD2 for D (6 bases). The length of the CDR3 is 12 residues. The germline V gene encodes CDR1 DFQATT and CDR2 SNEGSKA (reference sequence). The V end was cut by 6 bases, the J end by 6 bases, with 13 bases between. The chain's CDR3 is CSAALGGDTQYF. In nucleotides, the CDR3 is TGCAGTGCCGCCCTTGGAGGGGATACGCAGTATTTT.